The 18 T cell receptor beta chains below come from one sample, sequenced in a study of response to subunit inactivated influenza vaccine. TCRdb reprocessed the RT-PCR reads via MiXCR and lists one record per CDR3 protein. The sample lists some 850,000 distinct CDR3 sequences, about a fifth occurring once. The sample here was PBMCs from blood, taken about 5 days after vaccination. These receptors were taken from a man aged 45-65 years who received an inactivated influenza vaccine.

This clonotype appeared a single time. The chain joins TRBV5-5 to TRBJ1-5; D is possibly TRBD1 (5 bases). CDR1 and CDR2 (germline): SGHKS, YYEKEE (reference sequence). V was shortened by 3 bases and J by 3 bases, with 13 bases between the two germline ends. The CDR3 sequence is 15 residues long. Here the CDR3 reads CASSYSGTHNQPQHF. Written as DNA, the CDR3 is TGTGCCAGCAGCTACTCCGGGACGCACAATCAGCCCCAGCATTTT.

In this sample, this clonotype turned up a few times. V and J are TRBV20-1 and TRBJ2-7; 8 nucleotides line up with TRBD2. Germline V CDR1 and CDR2: DFQATT, SNEGSKA (reference sequence). This CDR3 is built from 14 residues. J gave up 3 bases and V 2 bases, and 6 bases lay outside the gene matches. The CDR3 is CSARRREGNYEQYF. For the CDR3, the DNA is TGCAGTGCTAGACGCCGGGAGGGGAACTACGAGCAGTACTTC.

The chain is built from TRBV11-3 and TRBJ2-2; a possible D gene is TRBD2 (5 bases). Germline CDR1 reads SGHNT; CDR2 reads YENEEA. Trimming shortened V by 0 bases and J by 3 bases, and 5 bases separated the two germline ends. The CDR3 extends over 14 amino acids. The CDR3, as DNA: TGTGCCAGCAGCTTAGAGAGGGACACCGGGGAGCTGTTTTTT. Its translation is CASSLERDTGELFF.

The V gene is TRBV9, the J gene TRBJ2-1, with 15 bases fitting TRBD2. Germline-derived CDR1 and CDR2 are SGDLS and YYNGEE. J was trimmed by 15 bases and V by 3 bases; bases with no gene match: 7. This CDR3 comprises 14 residues. The CDR3 coding sequence is TGTGCCAGCAGCGCAGGGACTAGCGGGAGGTCAGTGTTCTTC. It codes for CASSAGTSGRSVFF.

This clonotype was seen at least ten times. The chain links TRBV7-2 to TRBJ2-1; perhaps TRBD1 as D (6 bases). This CDR3 region has 15 residues. Germline V gene sequence: CDR1 SGHTA, CDR2 FQGNSA. The ends were cut back, 5 bases at V and 5 bases at J, with 16 bases in the middle. The CDR3 loop is CASSRTLQGNNEQFF. CDR3 sequence (DNA): TGTGCCAGCAGCCGAACTTTACAGGGTAACAATGAGCAGTTCTTC.

The gene calls are TRBV20-1 and TRBJ1-2; unclear D gene. CDR1 is DFQATT and CDR2 is SNEGSKA in the germline V gene (reference sequence). The CDR3 totals 8 residues. The CDR3 coding sequence is TGCACCGGAGATGGCTACACCTTC. This sequence encodes CTGDGYTF.

The rearrangement joins TRBV20-1 to TRBJ1-4; a weak D match, TRBD1 (5 bases). With 3 bases removed from V and 3 bases from J, the gap between germline ends came to 11 bases. The germline CDR1 and CDR2 sequences are DFQATT and SNEGSKA (reference sequence). This CDR3 is 14 amino acids long. The CDR3: CSASRGGANEKLFF. The CDR3 nucleotides read TGCAGTGCTAGTCGGGGGGGAGCTAATGAAAAACTGTTTTTT.

This chain links TRBV4-3 with TRBJ2-1; tentative D call: TRBD1 (5 bases). V lost 3 bases to trimming and J lost 2 bases, with 20 bases between them. CDR1 and CDR2 from the germline V gene are LGHNA and YSLEER. The CDR3 covers 18 residues. The CDR3 protein is CASSHSTGTPPAYNEQFF. The CDR3 bases are TGCGCCAGCAGCCACTCCACAGGTACGCCCCCGGCCTACAATGAGCAGTTCTTC.

The J gene is TRBJ2-2, the V gene TRBV6-2 or TRBV6-3, with D uncertain. With 4 bases removed from V and 4 bases from J, the gap between germline ends came to 13 bases. The CDR3 loop spans 15 amino acids. In germline, CDR1 is MNHEY, CDR2 SVGEGT. As DNA, the CDR3 is TGTGCCAGCAGTTTGACTCCCATGGGCACCGGGGAGCTGTTTTTT. Translating it yields CASSLTPMGTGELFF.

This sequence joins TRBV29-1 and TRBJ2-3; D is possibly TRBD2 (6 bases). Germline values: CDR1 SQVTM, CDR2 ANQGSEA. There are 12 residues in the CDR3. Trimming removed 3 bases at V and 4 bases at J, with 8 bases between. CDR3 residues: CSVDTGADTQYF. CDR3 nucleotide sequence: TGCAGCGTTGACACGGGGGCAGATACGCAGTATTTT.

There are a few counts of this clonotype. This rearrangement joins TRBV7-8 to TRBJ2-7; D is tentatively TRBD1 or TRBD2 (6 bases each). The CDR3 is 20 amino acids. The V end lost 2 bases, the J end lost 2 bases, and 28 bases lay between the germline ends. Per the germline V gene, CDR1 is SGHVS and CDR2 is FQNEAQ. The CDR3 protein is CASSLRGNRAITSFAYEQYF. CDR3 in DNA: TGTGCCAGCAGCTTACGAGGAAACAGGGCCATAACTAGCTTTGCCTACGAGCAGTACTTC.

This sequence joins TRBV10-1 and TRBJ1-2; D may be TRBD1 (5 bases). The CDR3 is 15 residues long. Trimming took off 6 bases at V and 6 bases at J, with 20 bases between the two ends. Germline V gene sequence: CDR1 WNHNN, CDR2 SYGVQD (reference sequence). For the CDR3, the DNA is TGCGCCAGCAGCCTGGGAGCCGGGACCCAGGATGGCTACACCTTC. Amino acid sequence: CASSLGAGTQDGYTF.

The chain carries TRBV28 and TRBJ1-1; tentative D call: TRBD1 (6 bases). The CDR3 has 13 residues. Germline V gene lookup returns CDR1 MDHEN and CDR2 SYDVKM. The germline V and J ends were trimmed by 11 bases and 4 bases, with 17 bases remaining between them. CDR3: CAGGRGAGTEAFF. The CDR3 DNA follows: TGTGCCGGGGGTCGGGGGGCGGGCACTGAAGCTTTCTTT.

This clonotype was found a few times. V usage is TRBV29-1 and J usage is TRBJ1-1, with a weak D call TRBD1 (6 bases). CDR1 SQVTM and CDR2 ANQGSEA come from the germline V gene. The CDR3 runs to 11 residues. Between the trimmed V and J ends, which lost 3 bases and 6 bases, there was a span of 8 bases. The CDR3 nucleotides are TGCAGCGTTGAGGGGGCGGCTGAAGCTTTCTTT. Translating gives CSVEGAAEAFF.

This clonotype has at least ten counts. This chain uses TRBV4-2 with TRBJ2-5, with TRBD1 identical over 7 bases. The CDR3 spans 15 residues. Germline lookup yields CDR1 LGHNA and CDR2 YNFKEQ. The V segment lost 4 bases and the J segment 5 bases; nucleotides outside the gene matches: 10. This CDR3 is CASSPRDSGKETQYF. As DNA, the CDR3 is TGTGCCAGCAGCCCCCGGGACAGCGGCAAGGAGACCCAGTACTTC.

The gene calls are TRBV7-2 and TRBJ2-4; 16 bases agree with TRBD2. J lost 7 bases, V lost 5 bases, and 5 bases had no gene match. The CDR3 is 16 residues long. Germline assignment: CDR1 SGHTA and CDR2 FQGNSA. CDR3 sequence: CASSGGTSGGGNIQYF. The CDR3 DNA sequence: TGTGCCAGCAGCGGAGGGACTAGCGGGGGGGGGAACATTCAGTACTTC.

This clonotype has just a few counts. The CDR3 protein is CATSRSIAGELFF. The CDR3, as DNA: TGTGCCACCAGCAGATCCATCGCCGGGGAGCTGTTTTTT. This chain joins TRBV15 and TRBJ2-2; D not certain. Germline CDR1 reads LNHNV; CDR2 reads YYDKDF (reference sequence). Trimming shortened V by 2 bases and J by 6 bases, and 7 bases separated the two germline ends. The length of the CDR3 is 13 residues.

The table lists this clonotype with a few counts. The gene calls are TRBV6-5 and TRBJ1-6, with D possibly matching TRBD1 (5 bases). V lost 2 bases to trimming and J lost 10 bases, with 9 bases between them. The CDR3 consists of 13 residues. The germline CDR1 and CDR2 sequences are MNHEY and SVGAGI. The CDR3 region is CASSYGGRSPLHF. The DNA for the CDR3 is TGTGCCAGCAGTTACGGGGGACGGTCACCCCTCCACTTT.